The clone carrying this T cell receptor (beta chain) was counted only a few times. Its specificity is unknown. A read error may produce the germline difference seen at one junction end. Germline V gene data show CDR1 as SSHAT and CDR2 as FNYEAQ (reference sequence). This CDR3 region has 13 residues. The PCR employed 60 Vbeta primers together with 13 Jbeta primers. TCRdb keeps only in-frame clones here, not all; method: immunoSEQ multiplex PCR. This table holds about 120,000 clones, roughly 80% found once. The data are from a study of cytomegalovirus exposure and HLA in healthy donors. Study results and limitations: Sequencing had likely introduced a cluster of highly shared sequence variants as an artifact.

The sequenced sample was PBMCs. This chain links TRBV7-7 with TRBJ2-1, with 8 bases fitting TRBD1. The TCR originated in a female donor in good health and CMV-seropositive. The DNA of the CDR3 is TGTGCTAGCAGCTTAGGGGGACAGGATGAGCAGTTCTTC. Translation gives CASSLGGQDEQFF. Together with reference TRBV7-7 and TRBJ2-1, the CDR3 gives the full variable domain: GAGVSQSPRYKVTKRGQDVTLRCDPISSHATLYWYQQALGQGPEFLTYFNYEAQPDKSGLPSDRFSAERPEGSISTLTIQRTEQRDSAMYRCASSLGGQDEQFFGPGTRLTVL.